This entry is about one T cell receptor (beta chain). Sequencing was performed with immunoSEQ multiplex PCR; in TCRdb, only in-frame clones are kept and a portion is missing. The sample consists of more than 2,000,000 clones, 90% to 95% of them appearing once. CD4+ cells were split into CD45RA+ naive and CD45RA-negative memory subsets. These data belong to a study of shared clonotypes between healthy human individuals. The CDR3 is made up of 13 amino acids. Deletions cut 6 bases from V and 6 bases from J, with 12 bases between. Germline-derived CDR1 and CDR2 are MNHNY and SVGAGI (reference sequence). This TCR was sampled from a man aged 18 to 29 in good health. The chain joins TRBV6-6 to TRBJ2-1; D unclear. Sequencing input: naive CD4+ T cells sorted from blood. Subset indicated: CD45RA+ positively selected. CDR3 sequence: CASSPDLLNEQFF. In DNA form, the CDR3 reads TGTGCCAGCAGCCCCGATCTCCTCAATGAGCAGTTCTTC.